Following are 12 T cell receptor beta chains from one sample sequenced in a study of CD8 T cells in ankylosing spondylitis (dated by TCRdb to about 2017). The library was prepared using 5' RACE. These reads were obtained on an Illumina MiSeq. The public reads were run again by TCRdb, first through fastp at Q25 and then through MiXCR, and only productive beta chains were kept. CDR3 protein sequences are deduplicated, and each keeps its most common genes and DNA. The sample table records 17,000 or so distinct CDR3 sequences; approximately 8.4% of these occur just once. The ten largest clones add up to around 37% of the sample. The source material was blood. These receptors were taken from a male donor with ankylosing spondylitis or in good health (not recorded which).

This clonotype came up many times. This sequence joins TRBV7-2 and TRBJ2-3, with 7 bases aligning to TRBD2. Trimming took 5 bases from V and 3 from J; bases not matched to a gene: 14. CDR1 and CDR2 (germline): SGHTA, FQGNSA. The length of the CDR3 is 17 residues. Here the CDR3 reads CASSPQSGRAQTDTQYF. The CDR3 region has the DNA TGTGCCAGCAGCCCCCAGAGTGGGAGGGCCCAAACAGATACGCAGTATTTT.

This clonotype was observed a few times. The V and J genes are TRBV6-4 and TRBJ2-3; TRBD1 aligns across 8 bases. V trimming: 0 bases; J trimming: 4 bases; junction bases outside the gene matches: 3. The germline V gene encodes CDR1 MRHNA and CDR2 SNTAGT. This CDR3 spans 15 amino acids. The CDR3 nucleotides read TGTGCCAGCAGTGACTCAGGACAGGGATCAGATACGCAGTATTTT. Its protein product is CASSDSGQGSDTQYF.

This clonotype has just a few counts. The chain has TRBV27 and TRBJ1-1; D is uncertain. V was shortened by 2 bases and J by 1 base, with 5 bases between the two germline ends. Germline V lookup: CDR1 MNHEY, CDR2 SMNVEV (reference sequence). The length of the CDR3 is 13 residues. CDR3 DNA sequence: TGTGCCAGCAGTTTACATTGGAACACTGAAGCTTTCTTT. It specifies CASSLHWNTEAFF.

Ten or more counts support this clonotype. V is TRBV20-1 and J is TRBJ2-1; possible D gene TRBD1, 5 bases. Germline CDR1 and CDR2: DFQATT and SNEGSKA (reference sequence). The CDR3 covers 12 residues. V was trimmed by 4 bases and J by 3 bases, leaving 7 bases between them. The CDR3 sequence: CSAMQGYNEQFF. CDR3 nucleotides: TGCAGTGCTATGCAGGGCTACAATGAGCAGTTCTTC.

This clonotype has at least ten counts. In DNA, the CDR3 is TGCAGTGCTAAACAAGCGGGATATCCAGTCGTTTGGGATAACACTGAAGCTTTCTTT. Translation gives CSAKQAGYPVVWDNTEAFF. The J gene is TRBJ1-1, the V gene TRBV20-1; D call uncertain. With 4 bases removed from V and 2 bases from J, the gap between germline ends came to 29 bases. Germline V gene lookup returns CDR1 DFQATT and CDR2 SNEGSKA (reference sequence). CDR3 length: 19 residues.

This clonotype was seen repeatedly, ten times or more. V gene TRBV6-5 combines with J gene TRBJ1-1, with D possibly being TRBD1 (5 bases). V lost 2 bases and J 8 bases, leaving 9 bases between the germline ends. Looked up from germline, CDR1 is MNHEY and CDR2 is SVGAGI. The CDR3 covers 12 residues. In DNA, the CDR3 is TGTGCCAGCAGTTACCCCCAGGGAGAAGCTTTCTTT. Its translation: CASSYPQGEAFF.

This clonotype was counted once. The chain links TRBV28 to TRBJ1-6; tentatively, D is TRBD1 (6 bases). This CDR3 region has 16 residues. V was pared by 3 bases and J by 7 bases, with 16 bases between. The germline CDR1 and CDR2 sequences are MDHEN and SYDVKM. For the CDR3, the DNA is TGTGCCAGCAGTTTTACCCGGACAGAACCGAATTCACCCCTCCACTTT. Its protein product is CASSFTRTEPNSPLHF.

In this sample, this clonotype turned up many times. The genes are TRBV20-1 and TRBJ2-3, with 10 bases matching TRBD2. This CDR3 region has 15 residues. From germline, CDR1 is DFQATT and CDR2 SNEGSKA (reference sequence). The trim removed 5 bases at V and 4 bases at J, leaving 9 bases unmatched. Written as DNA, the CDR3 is TGCAGTGCTCTCGGTAGCGGGGGGACCGCAGATACGCAGTATTTT. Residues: CSALGSGGTADTQYF.

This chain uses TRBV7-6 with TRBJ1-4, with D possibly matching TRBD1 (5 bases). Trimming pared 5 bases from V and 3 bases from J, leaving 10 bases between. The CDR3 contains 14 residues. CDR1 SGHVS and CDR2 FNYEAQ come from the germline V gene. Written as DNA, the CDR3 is TGTGCCAGCAGCCTGAGGGGACCTAATGAAAAACTGTTTTTT. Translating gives CASSLRGPNEKLFF.

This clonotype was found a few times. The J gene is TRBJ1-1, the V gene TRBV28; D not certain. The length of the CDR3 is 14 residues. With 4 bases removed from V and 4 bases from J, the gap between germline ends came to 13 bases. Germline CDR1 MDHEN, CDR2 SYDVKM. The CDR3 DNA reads TGTGCCAGCAGTTGGACCGGAAGGAGCACTGAAGCTTTCTTT. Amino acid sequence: CASSWTGRSTEAFF.

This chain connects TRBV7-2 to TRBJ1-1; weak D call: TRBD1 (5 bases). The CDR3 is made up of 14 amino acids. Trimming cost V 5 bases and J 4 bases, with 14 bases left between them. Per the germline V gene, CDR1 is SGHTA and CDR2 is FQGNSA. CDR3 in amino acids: CASSPTWGSTEAFF. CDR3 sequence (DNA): TGTGCCAGCAGCCCGACTTGGGGGAGCACTGAAGCTTTCTTT.

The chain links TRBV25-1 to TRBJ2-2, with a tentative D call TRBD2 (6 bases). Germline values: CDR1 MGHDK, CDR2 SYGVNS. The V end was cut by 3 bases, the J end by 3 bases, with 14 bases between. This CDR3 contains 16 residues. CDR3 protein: CASSESRGRDTGELFF. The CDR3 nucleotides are TGTGCCAGCAGTGAGTCGCGGGGCAGGGACACCGGGGAGCTGTTTTTT.